This T cell receptor (beta chain) was sequenced for a study of glioma-infiltrating T cells after dendritic cell vaccination. Study observations and caveats: Higher TCR clonality did not directly relate to longer survival.

Sample time point: after dendritic cell vaccination, including at tumor progression/relapse. No glioblastoma patient carried an isocitrate dehydrogenase mutation. In the case of this clone: What it recognizes is unknown.

The CDR3 extends over 13 amino acids. Germline V gene lookup returns CDR1 SNHLY and CDR2 FYNNEI. Trimming took off 3 bases at V and 14 bases at J, with 14 bases between the two ends. The method was immunoSEQ multiplex PCR; TCRdb's version includes in-frame clones alone and lacks a portion of them. The sample includes tens of thousands of clones, roughly 87% of them seen just once. Source: blood, taken after dendritic cell vaccination. V and J are TRBV2 and TRBJ1-6, with a weak D call TRBD1 (5 bases). This clonotype was obtained from a human donor with glioblastoma. CDR3 in DNA: TGTGCCAGCAGTGACAGGGATCTTTCTTCCCTCCACTTT. Translated: CASSDRDLSSLHF.